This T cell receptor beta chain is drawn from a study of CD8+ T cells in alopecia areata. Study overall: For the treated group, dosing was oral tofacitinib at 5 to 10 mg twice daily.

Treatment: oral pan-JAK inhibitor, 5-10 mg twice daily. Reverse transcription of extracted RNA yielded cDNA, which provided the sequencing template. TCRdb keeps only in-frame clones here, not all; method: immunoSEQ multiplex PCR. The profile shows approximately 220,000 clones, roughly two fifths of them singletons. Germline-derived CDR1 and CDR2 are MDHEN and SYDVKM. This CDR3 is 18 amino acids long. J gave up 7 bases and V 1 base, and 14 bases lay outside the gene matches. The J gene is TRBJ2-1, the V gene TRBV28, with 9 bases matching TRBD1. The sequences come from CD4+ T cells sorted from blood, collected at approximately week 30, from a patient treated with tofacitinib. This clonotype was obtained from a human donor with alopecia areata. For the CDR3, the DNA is TGTGCCAGCAGTTTATTTGGGAGAGGGACAGGGAAGGTGAATGAGCAGTTCTTC. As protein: CASSLFGRGTGKVNEQFF.